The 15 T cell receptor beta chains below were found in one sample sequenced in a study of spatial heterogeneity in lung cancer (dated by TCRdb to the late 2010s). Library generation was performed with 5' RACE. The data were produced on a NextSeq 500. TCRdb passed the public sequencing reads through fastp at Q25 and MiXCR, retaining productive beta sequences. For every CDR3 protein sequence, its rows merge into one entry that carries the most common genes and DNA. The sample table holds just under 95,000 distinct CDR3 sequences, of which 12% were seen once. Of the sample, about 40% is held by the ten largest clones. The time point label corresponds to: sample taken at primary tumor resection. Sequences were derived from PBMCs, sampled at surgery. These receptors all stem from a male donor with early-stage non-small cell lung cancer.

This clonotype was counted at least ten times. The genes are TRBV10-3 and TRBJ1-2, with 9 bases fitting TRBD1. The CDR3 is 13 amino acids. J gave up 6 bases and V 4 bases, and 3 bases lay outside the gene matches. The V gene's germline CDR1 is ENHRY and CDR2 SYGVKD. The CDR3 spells CAISGQGDDGYTF. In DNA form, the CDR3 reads TGTGCCATCAGTGGACAGGGGGACGATGGCTACACCTTC.

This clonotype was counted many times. The CDR3 DNA reads TGCAGTGCCGATACGCCTAGCGGAGGCGCCTACGAGCAGTACTTC. Protein: CSADTPSGGAYEQYF. The chain combines TRBV20-1 with TRBJ2-7; 7 bases fit TRBD2. Germline V gene data show CDR1 as DFQATT and CDR2 as SNEGSKA (reference sequence). V trimming: 6 bases; J trimming: 2 bases; junction bases outside the gene matches: 13. CDR3 length equals 15 residues.

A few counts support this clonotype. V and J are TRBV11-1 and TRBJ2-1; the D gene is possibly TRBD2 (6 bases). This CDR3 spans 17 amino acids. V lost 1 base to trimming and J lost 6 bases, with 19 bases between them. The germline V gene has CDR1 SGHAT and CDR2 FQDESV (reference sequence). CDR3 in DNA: TGTGCCAGCAGCTTAGATTTGAAACTAGCTAAGATCAATGAGCAGTTCTTC. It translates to CASSLDLKLAKINEQFF.

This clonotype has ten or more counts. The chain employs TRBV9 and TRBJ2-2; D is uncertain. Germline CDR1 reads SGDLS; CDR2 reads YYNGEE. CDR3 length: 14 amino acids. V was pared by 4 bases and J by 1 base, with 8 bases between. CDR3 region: CASSPTVNTGELFF. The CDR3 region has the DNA TGTGCCAGCAGCCCCACTGTGAACACCGGGGAGCTGTTTTTT.

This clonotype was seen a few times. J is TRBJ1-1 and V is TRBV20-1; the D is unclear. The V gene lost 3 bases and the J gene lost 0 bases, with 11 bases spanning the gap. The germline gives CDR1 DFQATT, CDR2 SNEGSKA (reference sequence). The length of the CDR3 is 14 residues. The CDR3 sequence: CSARAGSVNTEAFF. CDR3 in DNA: TGCAGTGCTAGGGCTGGTTCGGTGAACACTGAAGCTTTCTTT.

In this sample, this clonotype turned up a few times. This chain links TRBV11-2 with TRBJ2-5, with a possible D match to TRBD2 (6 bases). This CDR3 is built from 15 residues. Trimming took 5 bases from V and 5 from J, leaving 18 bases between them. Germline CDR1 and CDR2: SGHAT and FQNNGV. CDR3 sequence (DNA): TGTGCCAGCAGCCCCTATCGGGAGAGAGGGGAGACCCAGTACTTC. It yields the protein CASSPYRERGETQYF. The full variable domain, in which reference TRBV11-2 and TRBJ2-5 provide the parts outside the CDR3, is EAGVAQSPRYKIIEKRQSVAFWCNPISGHATLYWYQQILGQGPKLLIQFQNNGVVDDSQLPKDRFSAERLKGVDSTLKIQPAKLEDSAVYLCASSPYRERGETQYFGPGTRLLVL.

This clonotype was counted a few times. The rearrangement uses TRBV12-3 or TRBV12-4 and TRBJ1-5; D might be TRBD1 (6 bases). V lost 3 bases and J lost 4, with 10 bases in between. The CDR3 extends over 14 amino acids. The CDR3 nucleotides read TGTGCCAGCAGTTTGACAGGTCCTAATCAGCCCCAGCATTTT. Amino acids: CASSLTGPNQPQHF.

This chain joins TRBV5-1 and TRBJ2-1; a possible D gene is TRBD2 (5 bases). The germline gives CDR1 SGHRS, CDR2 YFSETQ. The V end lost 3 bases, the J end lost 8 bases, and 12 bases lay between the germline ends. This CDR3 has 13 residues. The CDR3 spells CASSSRTGYEQFF. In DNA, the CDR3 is TGCGCCAGCAGCTCCAGGACTGGGTATGAGCAGTTCTTC. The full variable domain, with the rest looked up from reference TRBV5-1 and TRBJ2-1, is KAGVTQTPRYLIKTRGQQVTLSCSPISGHRSVSWYQQTPGQGLQFLFEYFSETQRNKGNFPGRFSGRQFSNSRSEMNVSTLELGDSALYLCASSSRTGYEQFFGPGTRLTVL.

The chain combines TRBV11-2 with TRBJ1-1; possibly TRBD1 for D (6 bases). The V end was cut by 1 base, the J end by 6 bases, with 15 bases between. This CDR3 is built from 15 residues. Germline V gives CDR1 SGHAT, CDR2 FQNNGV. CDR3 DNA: TGTGCCAGCAGCTTAGCGGCAGGGGTTGGGTCTGAAGCTTTCTTT. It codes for CASSLAAGVGSEAFF.

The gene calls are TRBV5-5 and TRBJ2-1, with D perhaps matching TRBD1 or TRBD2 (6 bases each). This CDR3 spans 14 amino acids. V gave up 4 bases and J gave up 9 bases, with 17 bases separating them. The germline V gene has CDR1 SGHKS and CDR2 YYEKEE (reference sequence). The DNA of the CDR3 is TGTGCCAGCAGCCTCGTTACAGGGACTGCTGAGCAGTTCTTC. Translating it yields CASSLVTGTAEQFF. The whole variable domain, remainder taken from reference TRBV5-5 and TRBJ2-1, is DAGVTQSPTHLIKTRGQQVTLRCSPISGHKSVSWYQQVLGQGPQFIFQYYEKEERGRGNFPDRFSARQFPNYSSELNVNALLLGDSALYLCASSLVTGTAEQFFGPGTRLTVL.

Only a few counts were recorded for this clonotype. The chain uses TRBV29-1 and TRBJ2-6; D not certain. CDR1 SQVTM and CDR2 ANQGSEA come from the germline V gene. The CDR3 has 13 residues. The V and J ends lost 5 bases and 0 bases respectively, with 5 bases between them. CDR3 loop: CSVRSSGANVLTF. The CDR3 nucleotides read TGCAGCGTTCGTAGCTCTGGGGCCAACGTCCTGACTTTC.

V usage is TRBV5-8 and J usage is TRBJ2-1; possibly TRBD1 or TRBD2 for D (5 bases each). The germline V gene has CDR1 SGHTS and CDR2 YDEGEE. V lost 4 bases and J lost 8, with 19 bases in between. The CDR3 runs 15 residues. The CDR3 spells CASSLGVPGLDEQFF. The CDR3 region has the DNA TGTGCCAGCAGCCTGGGAGTTCCAGGGTTGGATGAGCAGTTCTTC.

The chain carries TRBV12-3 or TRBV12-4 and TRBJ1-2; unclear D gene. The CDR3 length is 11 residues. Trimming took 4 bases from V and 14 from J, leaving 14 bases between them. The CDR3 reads CASSSAGGVTF. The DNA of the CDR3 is TGTGCCAGCAGTTCGGCGGGCGGCGTAACCTTC.

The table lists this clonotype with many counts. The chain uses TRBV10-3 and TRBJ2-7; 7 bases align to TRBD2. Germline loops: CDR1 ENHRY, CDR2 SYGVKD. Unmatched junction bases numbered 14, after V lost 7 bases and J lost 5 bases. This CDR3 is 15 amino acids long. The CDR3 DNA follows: TGTGCCATCAAGTCTCTGGGGGAGGGCCAGGACGAGCAGTACTTC. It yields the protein CAIKSLGEGQDEQYF.

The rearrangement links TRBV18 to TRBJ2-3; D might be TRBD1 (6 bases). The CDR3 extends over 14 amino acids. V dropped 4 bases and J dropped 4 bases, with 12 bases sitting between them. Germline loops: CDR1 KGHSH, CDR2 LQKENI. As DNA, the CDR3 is TGTGCCAGCTCACTCACACAGGGACCAGATACGCAGTATTTT. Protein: CASSLTQGPDTQYF.